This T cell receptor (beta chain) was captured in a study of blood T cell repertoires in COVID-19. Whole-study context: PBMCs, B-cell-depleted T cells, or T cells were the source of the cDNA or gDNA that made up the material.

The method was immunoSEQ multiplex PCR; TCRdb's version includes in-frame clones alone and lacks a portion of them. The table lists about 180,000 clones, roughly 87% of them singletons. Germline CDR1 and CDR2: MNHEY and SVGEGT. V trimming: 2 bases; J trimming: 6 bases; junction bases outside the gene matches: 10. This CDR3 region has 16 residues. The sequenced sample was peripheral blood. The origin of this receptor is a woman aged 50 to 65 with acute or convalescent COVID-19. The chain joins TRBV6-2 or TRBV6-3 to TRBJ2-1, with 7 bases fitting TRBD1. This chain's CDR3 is CASSYPPGQSSNEQFF. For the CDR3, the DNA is TGTGCCAGCAGTTACCCTCCGGGACAGTCAAGCAATGAGCAGTTCTTC.